This TCR beta chain was found in a study of blood T cell repertoires in COVID-19. As for this clone: The identical CDR3 is also encoded by other nucleotide sequences in the sample.

The J segment lost 3 bases and the V segment lost 4 bases, leaving 4 bases of the junction unmatched. Per germline, CDR1 SGHRS and CDR2 YFSETQ. CDR3 length: 14 residues. Libraries were prepared by immunoSEQ multiplex PCR; TCRdb keeps only in-frame clonotypes and omits some of them. The table has roughly 160,000 clones, around 81% seen once; the top ten hold approximately 10%. Sequenced input: peripheral blood. The source is a man aged 65 to 85 with active or convalescent COVID-19. The rearrangement joins TRBV5-1 to TRBJ2-1; 7 positions match TRBD1. This CDR3 reads CASSLGDSYNEQFF. CDR3 sequence (DNA): TGCGCCAGCAGCCTGGGGGACAGCTACAATGAGCAGTTCTTC.